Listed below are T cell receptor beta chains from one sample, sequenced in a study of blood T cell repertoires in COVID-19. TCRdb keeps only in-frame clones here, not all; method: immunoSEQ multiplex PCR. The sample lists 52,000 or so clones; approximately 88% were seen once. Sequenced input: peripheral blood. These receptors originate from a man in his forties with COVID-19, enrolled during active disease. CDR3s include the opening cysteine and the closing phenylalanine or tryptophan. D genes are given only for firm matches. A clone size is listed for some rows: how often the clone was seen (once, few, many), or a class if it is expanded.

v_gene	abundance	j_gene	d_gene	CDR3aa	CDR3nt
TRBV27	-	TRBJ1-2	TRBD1	CASSLYDRGPTYGYTF	TGTGCCAGCAGTTTATATGACAGGGGGCCCACCTATGGCTACACCTTC
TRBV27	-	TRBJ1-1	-	CASSWGAEAFF	TGTGCCAGCAGCTGGGGAGCTGAAGCTTTCTTT
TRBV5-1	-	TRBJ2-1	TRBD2	CASSSSGGADEQFF	TGCGCCAGCAGCTCTAGCGGGGGGGCTGATGAGCAGTTCTTC
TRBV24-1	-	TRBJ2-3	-	CATSDRDSFTDTQYF	TGTGCCACCAGTGACCGGGACTCTTTCACAGATACGCAGTATTTT
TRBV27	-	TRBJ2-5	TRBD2	CASSFAGGISETQYF	TGTGCCAGCAGTTTCGCGGGGGGCATTTCTGAGACCCAGTACTTC
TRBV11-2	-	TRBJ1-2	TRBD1	CASSPDLWDRLKGYTF	TGTGCCAGCAGCCCAGACCTCTGGGACAGGTTGAAAGGCTACACCTTC
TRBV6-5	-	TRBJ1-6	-	CASSSGGNSPLHF	TGTGCCAGCAGTTCTGGCGGTAATTCACCCCTCCACTTT
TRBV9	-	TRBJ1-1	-	CASSVGGSTEAFF	TGTGCCAGCAGCGTAGGAGGGAGCACTGAAGCTTTCTTT
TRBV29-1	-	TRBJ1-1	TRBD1	CSAGQVWNTEAFF	TGCAGCGCTGGACAGGTTTGGAACACTGAAGCTTTCTTT
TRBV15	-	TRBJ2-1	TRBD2	CATSRVKLLGLAGGRGSYNEQFF	TGTGCCACCAGCAGAGTAAAACTATTGGGACTAGCGGGAGGTCGAGGCTCCTACAATGAGCAGTTCTTC
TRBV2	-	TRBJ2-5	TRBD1	CASRPRTGPSQETQYF	TGTGCCAGCAGACCCCGGACAGGGCCGTCCCAAGAGACCCAGTACTTC
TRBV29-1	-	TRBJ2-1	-	CSVEGRGAGREPLGNEQFF	TGCAGCGTTGAGGGTCGAGGGGCAGGACGGGAGCCTCTGGGCAATGAGCAGTTCTTC
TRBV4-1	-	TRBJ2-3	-	CASSQKPPPIDTQYF	TGCGCCAGCAGCCAAAAGCCCCCCCCTATAGATACGCAGTATTTT
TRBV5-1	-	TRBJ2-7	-	CASSLTGSKEQYF	TGCGCCAGCAGCTTGACAGGTTCGAAGGAGCAGTACTTC
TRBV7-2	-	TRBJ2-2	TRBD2	CASSLVPSGNTGELFF	TGTGCCAGCAGCTTAGTACCTAGCGGGAACACCGGGGAGCTGTTTTTT
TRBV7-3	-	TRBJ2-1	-	CASSLSGSTYNEQFF	TGTGCCAGCAGCTTATCCGGGAGCACCTACAATGAGCAGTTCTTC
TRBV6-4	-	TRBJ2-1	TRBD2	CASNETSGAYNEQFF	TGTGCCAGCAACGAGACTAGCGGAGCTTACAATGAGCAGTTCTTC
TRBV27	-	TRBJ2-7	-	CASRPSPGLLPNYEQYF	TGTGCCAGCAGACCGTCTCCGGGACTCCTACCGAACTACGAGCAGTACTTC
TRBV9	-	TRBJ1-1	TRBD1	CASSANRGTEAFF	TGTGCCAGCAGCGCCAACAGGGGAACTGAAGCTTTCTTT
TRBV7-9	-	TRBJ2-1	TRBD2	CASSSTSGGAYNEQFF	TGTGCCAGCAGCTCAACTAGCGGGGGGGCCTACAATGAGCAGTTCTTC
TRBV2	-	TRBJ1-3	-	CASSEGAGVPSGNTIYF	TGTGCCAGCAGTGAGGGAGCGGGGGTGCCCTCTGGAAACACCATATATTTT
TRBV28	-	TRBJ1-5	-	CASTAGGQVDQPQHF	TGTGCCAGCACCGCGGGGGGGCAGGTAGATCAGCCCCAGCATTTT
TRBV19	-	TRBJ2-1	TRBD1	CASRKTGSNEQFF	TGTGCCAGTCGGAAGACAGGGAGCAATGAGCAGTTCTTC
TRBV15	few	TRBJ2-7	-	CATSRPGDSNYEQYF	TGTGCCACCAGCAGGCCGGGGGACTCCAACTACGAGCAGTACTTC
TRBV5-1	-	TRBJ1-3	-	CASSLDPVSGNTIYF	TGCGCCAGCAGCTTGGACCCGGTCTCTGGAAACACCATATATTTT
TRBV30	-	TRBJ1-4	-	CAWRGATNEKLFF	TGTGCCTGGAGGGGAGCAACTAATGAAAAACTGTTTTTT
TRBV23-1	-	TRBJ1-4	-	CASSQGPPEGKEKLFF	TGCGCCAGCAGTCAAGGCCCACCGGAGGGTAAGGAAAAACTGTTTTTT
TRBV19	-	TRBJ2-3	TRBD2	CASSPPGLARDTQYF	TGTGCCAGTAGTCCTCCGGGACTAGCAAGGGATACGCAGTATTTT
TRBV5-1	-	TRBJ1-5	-	CASSPRGDSNQPQHF	TGCGCCAGCAGCCCCCGGGGGGATAGCAATCAGCCCCAGCATTTT
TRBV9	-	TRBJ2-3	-	CASSVGGRISDTQYF	TGTGCCAGCAGCGTAGGAGGGAGGATCTCCGATACGCAGTATTTT
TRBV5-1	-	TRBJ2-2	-	CASSPHGAGGELFF	TGCGCCAGCAGCCCCCATGGGGCAGGGGGGGAGCTGTTTTTT
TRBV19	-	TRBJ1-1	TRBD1	CATSPRQGGFGNTEAFF	TGTGCCACCTCCCCCAGACAGGGGGGTTTTGGGAACACTGAAGCTTTCTTT
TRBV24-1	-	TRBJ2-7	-	CATSLDFTYEQYF	TGTGCCACCAGTTTGGACTTTACCTACGAGCAGTACTTC
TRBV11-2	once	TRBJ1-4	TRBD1	CASSLDGTGVEKLFF	TGTGCCAGCAGCTTAGATGGGACAGGGGTTGAAAAACTGTTTTTT